The 30 T cell receptor beta chains below all came from one sample that was sequenced in a study of molecular identifiers for immune sequencing clone quantification. Each CDR3 protein is one row after TCRdb ran MiXCR on the PCR reads. This sample yields about 500,000 distinct CDR3 sequences, of which 25% are seen a single time; around 0.8% belongs to the top ten. The sequenced sample consisted of naive CD8+ T cells from blood, with Jurkat cell RNA spiked in. Indicated subset: FACS-sorted CD8+CD4-CCR7+CD45RA+ naive T cells. These receptors were taken from a human donor in good health. Some libraries in this study had Jurkat cell RNA spiked in.

The chain combines TRBV11-2 with TRBJ2-5; the match to TRBD1 covers 10 bases. The CDR3 loop spans 16 amino acids. V dropped 1 base and J dropped 5; count of bases not matched to a gene: 7. Germline V gives CDR1 SGHAT, CDR2 FQNNGV. CDR3 region: CASSLAGTGAYETQYF. The CDR3 bases are TGTGCCAGCAGCTTAGCTGGGACAGGGGCGTACGAGACCCAGTACTTC.

There are many counts of this clonotype. The chain uses TRBV7-9 and TRBJ2-2, with D unclear. V was clipped by 1 base and J by 3 bases, with 3 bases between them. Germline CDR1 is SEHNR and CDR2 is FQNEAQ (reference sequence). The length of the CDR3 is 13 residues. The CDR3 is CASSLGHTGELFF. CDR3 bases: TGTGCCAGCAGCTTAGGGCACACCGGGGAGCTGTTTTTT.

Points on this clonotype: Given the absence of the conserved phenylalanine or tryptophan at the CDR3 end, a read error is likely. V is TRBV12-3 or TRBV12-4 and J is TRBJ1-5; no clear D gene. CDR3 length equals 12 residues. V was clipped by 6 bases and J by 7 bases, with 10 bases between them. DNA for the CDR3: TGTGCCAGCAGCAGAGATTTACAGCCCCAGCATGTT. It is translated as CASSRDLQPQHV.

As to this clonotype: Given a much more abundant clone one base away, this may be a read error. The genes are TRBV2 and TRBJ2-5; possible D gene TRBD1, 5 bases. Germline V lookup: CDR1 SNHLY, CDR2 FYNNEI. Trimming removed 4 bases at V and 1 base at J, with 10 bases between. The CDR3 totals 14 residues. The DNA for the CDR3 is TGTGCCAGCAGTGGCCCGACAGTCCAAGAGACCCAGTACTTC. Its translation: CASSGPTVQETQYF.

This clonotype was recorded only once. The junction departs from the called germline gene at one end, perhaps through a read error. The chain employs TRBV6-5 and TRBJ1-1; D uncertain. There are 13 residues in the CDR3. CDR1 and CDR2 (germline): MNHEY, SVGAGI. CDR3 protein: CASSRRVNTEAIF. The CDR3 nucleotides read TGTGCCAGCAGCAGACGGGTGAACACTGAAGCTATCTTT.

The V gene is TRBV28, the J gene TRBJ1-1; D is unclear. V lost 2 bases to trimming and J lost 1 base, with 8 bases between them. Per the germline V gene, CDR1 is MDHEN and CDR2 is SYDVKM. The CDR3 has 14 amino acids. The CDR3 spells CASSLGRPNTEAFF. The CDR3 coding sequence is TGTGCCAGCAGTTTAGGCCGCCCGAACACTGAAGCTTTCTTT.

The chain links TRBV10-1 to TRBJ2-7; D possibly corresponds to TRBD1 (6 bases). V shed 4 bases and J shed 1 base, with 11 bases lying between them. This CDR3 spans 14 amino acids. CDR1 and CDR2 from the germline V gene are WNHNN and SYGVQD (reference sequence). For the CDR3, the DNA is TGCGCCAGCAGTGCTTGGACAGTGTCCTACGAGCAGTACTTC. It specifies CASSAWTVSYEQYF.

DNA for the CDR3: TGCGCCAGCAGCCTGACCCGTCGGCAGGGGACCGGAATGAACACTGAAGCTTTCTTT. This gives the protein CASSLTRRQGTGMNTEAFF. The chain uses TRBV5-1 and TRBJ1-1, with D possibly being TRBD1 (6 bases). Per germline, CDR1 SGHRS and CDR2 YFSETQ. Trimming took 4 bases from V and 0 from J, leaving 25 bases between them. The CDR3 is 19 residues long.

This clonotype was found a few times. The V call is TRBV7-9, the J call TRBJ2-7; D may be TRBD1 (5 bases). Trimming took 7 bases from V and 6 from J, leaving 16 bases between them. The CDR3 is made up of 13 amino acids. CDR1 and CDR2 from the germline V gene are SEHNR and FQNEAQ (reference sequence). CDR3 protein: CASNPGQGTEQYF. The CDR3 DNA follows: TGTGCCAGCAACCCCGGCCAGGGAACCGAGCAGTACTTC. Combining the CDR3 with reference TRBV7-9 and TRBJ2-7 gives the whole variable domain DTGVSQNPRHKITKRGQNVTFRCDPISEHNRLYWYRQTLGQGPEFLTYFQNEAQLEKSRLLSDRFSAERPKGSFSTLEIQRTEQGDSAMYLCASNPGQGTEQYFGPGTRLTVT.

The sample holds a few counts of this clonotype. The chain links TRBV6-4 to TRBJ2-2; possibly TRBD2 for D (6 bases). Germline CDR1 reads MRHNA; CDR2 reads SNTAGT. This CDR3 is 13 amino acids long. The ends were cut back, 2 bases at V and 11 bases at J, with 12 bases in the middle. The CDR3 region has the DNA TGTGCCAGCAGTGACCCCCCTGCGGGAGAGCTGTTTTTT. Its protein is CASSDPPAGELFF.

The chain links TRBV5-3 to TRBJ2-1; D not certain. TRBV5-3 is reported as an ORF; its role is uncertain. CDR3 length: 14 residues. The V and J ends lost 1 base and 7 bases respectively, with 12 bases between them. CDR3: CARSLCSVRNEQFF. For the CDR3, the DNA is TGTGCCAGAAGCTTGTGTTCGGTAAGGAATGAGCAGTTCTTC.

There are many counts of this clonotype. V and J are TRBV7-9 and TRBJ2-7; D might be TRBD2 (5 bases). CDR1 SEHNR and CDR2 FQNEAQ come from the germline V gene (reference sequence). Trimming left V 5 bases short and J 5 bases short, with 13 bases between. This CDR3 comprises 13 residues. CDR3 DNA sequence: TGTGCCAGCAGCGTGTCATCGGGGAACGAGCAGTACTTC. Residues: CASSVSSGNEQYF.

This sequence joins TRBV24-1 and TRBJ2-3, with D possibly TRBD2 on 6 matching bases. Germline lookup yields CDR1 KGHDR and CDR2 SFDVKD. V lost 9 bases, J lost 4 bases, and 19 bases lay in between. There are 15 residues in the CDR3. In DNA form, the CDR3 reads TGTGCCACCTCTAGCGACCCTATCGGCGCAGATACGCAGTATTTT. Its translation: CATSSDPIGADTQYF.

This clonotype has a handful of counts. The V and J genes are TRBV6-4 and TRBJ2-3; 9 bases map to TRBD2. Germline loops: CDR1 MRHNA, CDR2 SNTAGT. The CDR3 extends over 16 amino acids. With V trimmed by 0 bases and J by 2 bases, 3 bases remained unmatched. As DNA, the CDR3 is TGTGCCAGCAGTGACTCGACTAGCGGAAACACAGATACGCAGTATTTT. This gives the protein CASSDSTSGNTDTQYF.

The J gene is TRBJ1-5, the V gene TRBV7-6, with 7 bases aligning to TRBD1. J gave up 2 bases and V 1 base, and 14 bases lay outside the gene matches. Germline CDR1 reads SGHVS; CDR2 reads FNYEAQ. CDR3 length: 19 amino acids. CDR3 coding DNA: TGTGCCAGCAGCTTAGAAGCGGTATCCGACAGGGCGGGCAATCAGCCCCAGCATTTT. Its translation: CASSLEAVSDRAGNQPQHF.

This clonotype occurred once. Mismatch with germline at one junction end may stem from a read error. The rearrangement joins TRBV27 to TRBJ1-1, with D possibly being TRBD1 (6 bases). Per germline, CDR1 MNHEY and CDR2 SMNVEV (reference sequence). The CDR3 has 16 residues. The CDR3 DNA sequence: TGTGCCAGCAGACAACAGGGTCTAAGGGTTGGCACTGAAGCTTCCTTT. It specifies CASRQQGLRVGTEASF.

This clonotype appeared many times. The chain uses TRBV9 and TRBJ2-3; 8 nucleotides align to TRBD2. Germline V gene lookup returns CDR1 SGDLS and CDR2 YYNGEE. V gave up 7 bases and J gave up 1 base; unmatched junction bases: 8. This CDR3 contains 15 residues. The CDR3 loop is CASSAGGRGTDTQYF. The CDR3 DNA is TGTGCCAGCTCTGCGGGGGGCCGGGGCACAGATACGCAGTATTTT. Full variable domain (missing parts from reference TRBV9 and TRBJ2-3): DSGVTQTPKHLITATGQRVTLRCSPRSGDLSVYWYQQSLDQGLQFLIQYYNGEERAKGNILERFSAQQFPDLHSELNLSSLELGDSALYFCASSAGGRGTDTQYFGPGTRLTVL.

The chain carries TRBV7-9 and TRBJ2-5; D is unclear. This CDR3 spans 13 amino acids. Germline V gene sequence: CDR1 SEHNR, CDR2 FQNEAQ (reference sequence). V was pared by 0 bases and J by 4 bases, with 6 bases between. The CDR3 sequence: CASSLAFGETQYF. As DNA, the CDR3 is TGTGCCAGCAGCTTAGCGTTCGGAGAGACCCAGTACTTC. The whole variable domain, remainder taken from reference TRBV7-9 and TRBJ2-5, is DTGVSQNPRHKITKRGQNVTFRCDPISEHNRLYWYRQTLGQGPEFLTYFQNEAQLEKSRLLSDRFSAERPKGSFSTLEIQRTEQGDSAMYLCASSLAFGETQYFGPGTRLLVL.

This clonotype occurred many times. The V call is TRBV13, the J call TRBJ1-4; a weak D match, TRBD1 (6 bases). Trimming stripped 5 bases from V and 7 bases from J, with 14 bases between. CDR1 is PRHDT and CDR2 is FYEKMQ in the germline V gene (reference sequence). The CDR3 totals 14 residues. The CDR3 nucleotides read TGTGCCAGCAGCAGCCGTGGGGGCGGTGAAAAACTGTTTTTT. It is translated as CASSSRGGGEKLFF. The whole variable domain, remainder taken from reference TRBV13 and TRBJ1-4, is AAGVIQSPRHLIKEKRETATLKCYPIPRHDTVYWYQQGPGQDPQFLISFYEKMQSDKGSIPDRFSAQQFSDYHSELNMSSLELGDSALYFCASSSRGGGEKLFFGSGTQLSVL.

Concerning this clonotype itself: It may be a read error: a sequence one base away is much more abundant. The chain couples TRBV12-3 or TRBV12-4 to TRBJ2-3; D tentatively fits TRBD1 or TRBD2 (5 bases each). The CDR3 is 15 residues long. CDR3 nucleotides: TGTGCCAGCAGTTTGGGACCACCTAGCACAGATACGCAGAATTTT. Translation gives CASSLGPPSTDTQNF.

This clonotype has only one observation. A read error is possible here, since a much larger clone lies one base away. The chain couples TRBV30 to TRBJ1-1; D is unclear. CDR3 length: 12 residues. From germline, CDR1 is GTSNPN and CDR2 SVGIG (reference sequence). The CDR3 reads CVWSVGGAEAFF. In DNA, the CDR3 is TGTGTCTGGAGTGTAGGTGGGGCTGAAGCTTTCTTT.

About this clonotype: The CDR3 does not end in the conserved phenylalanine or tryptophan, so this is likely a read error. The chain has TRBV7-9 and TRBJ1-5; TRBD1 matches 7 bases. This CDR3 is built from 17 residues. Germline V lookup: CDR1 SEHNR, CDR2 FQNEAQ (reference sequence). V lost 1 base and J lost 4; bases outside the gene matches: 10. CDR3 region: CASSLVRVTGTNQPQHS. As DNA, the CDR3 is TGTGCCAGCAGCTTAGTACGGGTGACAGGGACAAATCAGCCCCAGCATTCT.

Points on this clonotype: Being one base from a much bigger clone, this may be a read error. This rearrangement joins TRBV25-1 to TRBJ1-1; no clear D gene. Germline CDR1 reads MGHDK; CDR2 reads SYGVNS. CDR3 length equals 13 residues. The CDR3 sequence is CASSEIGTFEVFF. The CDR3 DNA sequence: TGTGCCAGCAGTGAAATCGGAACATTTGAAGTTTTCTTT. The full variable domain, rest sourced from reference TRBV25-1 and TRBJ1-1, is EADIYQTPRYLVIGTGKKITLECSQTMGHDKMYWYQQDPGMELHLIHYSYGVNSTEKGDLSSESTVSRIRTEHFPLTLESARPSHTSQYLCASSEIGTFEVFFGQGTRLTVV.

This clonotype was observed many times. The rearrangement uses TRBV12-3 or TRBV12-4 and TRBJ1-1; unclear D gene. The V gene lost 3 bases and the J gene lost 6 bases, with 8 bases spanning the gap. The CDR3 sequence is 12 residues long. The CDR3 nucleotides are TGTGCCAGCAGTTTCATAAGCGCTGAAGCTTTCTTT. Amino acid sequence: CASSFISAEAFF.

The chain has TRBV3-1 and TRBJ2-3; a weak D match, TRBD1 (5 bases). Trimming stripped 1 base from V and 6 bases from J, with 8 bases between. Germline V gene sequence: CDR1 LGHDT, CDR2 YNNKEL (reference sequence). This CDR3 has 13 amino acids. The CDR3 DNA reads as TGTGCCAGCAGCCAAGGGACATCGGATACGCAGTATTTT. As protein: CASSQGTSDTQYF.

The V gene is TRBV20-1, the J gene TRBJ1-2, with no clear D. V lost 0 bases, J lost 5 bases, and 19 bases lay in between. Germline V gives CDR1 DFQATT, CDR2 SNEGSKA (reference sequence). The length of the CDR3 is 16 residues. CDR3 sequence (DNA): TGCAGTGCTAGAGATCCGGAGCTATCCATAGGGTATGGCTACACCTTC. Protein sequence: CSARDPELSIGYGYTF.

With regard to this clonotype: Its ends do not fully match the called genes, so a read error is possible. The rearrangement links TRBV20-1 to TRBJ2-2; 12 bases are shared with TRBD2. CDR1 and CDR2 from the germline V gene are DFQATT and SNEGSKA (reference sequence). CDR3 length: 16 amino acids. CDR3 in amino acids: CSARELAGGYTGELVF. Written as DNA, the CDR3 is TGCAGTGCTAGAGAACTAGCGGGAGGTTACACCGGGGAGCTGGTTTTT.

There are a few counts of this clonotype. The chain links TRBV6-1 to TRBJ1-5; 10 bases are a match to TRBD1. Germline V CDR1 and CDR2: MNHNS, SASEGT. The CDR3 sequence is 14 residues long. Germline trimming cut 9 bases from V and 7 bases from J; bases unmatched to any gene: 9. CDR3 sequence: CASGTGASYQPQHF. In DNA, the CDR3 is TGTGCCAGTGGGACAGGGGCTAGCTACCAGCCCCAGCATTTT.

Worth noting for this clonotype: A single base separates this from a much larger clone, so it may be a read error. The chain has TRBV4-1 and TRBJ1-1; D gene unclear. The V gene's germline CDR1 is MGHRA and CDR2 YSYEKL. This CDR3 region has 13 residues. CDR3 sequence (DNA): TGCGCCAGCGGCCAAGAGCAGGTAAAGGAAGCTTTCTTT. Translation gives CASGQEQVKEAFF.

The chain employs TRBV5-4 and TRBJ2-7, with D tentatively TRBD2 (6 bases). The CDR3 runs 13 residues. Trimming took 4 bases from V and 6 from J, leaving 14 bases between them. Germline V CDR1 and CDR2: SGHNT, YYREEE (reference sequence). The DNA of the CDR3 is TGTGCCAGCAGCCCGGGACTCGACCCCGAGCAGTACTTC. Protein sequence: CASSPGLDPEQYF.